These 2 T cell receptor beta chains were sequenced from one sample in a study of CD8 T cells in ankylosing spondylitis (dated by TCRdb to about 2017). Receptors were amplified or captured by 5' RACE. Sequencer: Illumina HiSeq 2500. Using fastp at Q25 and MiXCR, TCRdb reprocessed the public reads and kept productive beta chains. Entries that share a CDR3 protein sequence are merged under the most common genes and DNA. A total of about 310,000 distinct CDR3 sequences appear in this sample, 20% of them only once. Jointly, the top ten make up 3.5% of the sample. Sequenced input: blood, either unsorted or a sorted T cell fraction (not recorded which). The source of these receptors is a female donor with ankylosing spondylitis or in good health (not recorded which).

The gene calls are TRBV5-1 and TRBJ2-1; 9 nucleotides align to TRBD2. The germline V gene has CDR1 SGHRS and CDR2 YFSETQ. This CDR3 is 15 amino acids long. The V and J ends lost 0 bases and 7 bases, in that order; junction bases with no gene match: 5. The CDR3 DNA sequence: TGCGCCAGCAGCTTGGCCCCTAGCGGGATAAATGAGCAGTTCTTC. Translating it yields CASSLAPSGINEQFF.

This chain joins TRBV2 and TRBJ2-3; 8 bases are shared with TRBD1. The length of the CDR3 is 14 residues. CDR1 and CDR2 from the germline V gene are SNHLY and FYNNEI. J lost 4 bases, V lost 5 bases, and 5 bases had no gene match. CDR3 sequence: CASSWQGASDTQYF. In nucleotides, the CDR3 is TGTGCCAGCAGTTGGCAGGGGGCGTCAGATACGCAGTATTTT.